The rows below give T cell receptor beta chains drawn from one sample of a study of blood T cell repertoires in COVID-19. This table comes from immunoSEQ multiplex PCR, and its TCRdb copy is limited to in-frame clones, with some not included. The table includes some 200,000 clones, around 82% detected once. Sequenced material: PBMCs or T cells enriched from blood (not recorded which). The receptor source for this set is a woman aged 55-70 years with acute COVID-19. The conserved cysteine and the conserved F or W are not part of the CDR3 here. Each record gives: V gene, CDR3 length, J gene, CDR3 protein.

>TRBV6-2/TRBV6-3|11|TRBJ2-7
ASSWGLAYEQY
>TRBV29-1|9|TRBJ1-2
SWWGRDGYT
>TRBV5-1|15|TRBJ2-2
ASSRLAGGKGTGELF
>TRBV7-2|13|TRBJ1-3
ASSFTQGPGNTIY
>TRBV19|13|TRBJ1-1
ASSRAGIGDTEAF
>TRBV18|10|TRBJ1-3
ASDNSGNTIY
>TRBV6-2/TRBV6-3|13|TRBJ1-5
ASSLPRYSNQPQH
>TRBV14|11|TRBJ2-7
ASSPGGKAEQY
>TRBV5-5|13|TRBJ2-3
ASSFLQPDTDTQY
>TRBV15|12|TRBJ2-7
ATSGRGLYHEQY
>TRBV7-8|17|TRBJ1-5
ASSLALTGVELILFPQH
>TRBV5-1|12|TRBJ1-2
ASSPGTGNYGYT
>TRBV10-3|12|TRBJ1-4
AISESRAGEKLF
>TRBV19|13|TRBJ2-1
ASSRGQGIYNEQF
>TRBV29-1|10|TRBJ1-1
SVWDRGTEAF
>TRBV6-5|13|TRBJ1-6
ATATSTGENSPLH
>TRBV10-1|13|TRBJ2-7
ASSERDRVPYEQY
>TRBV5-5|12|TRBJ2-7
ASSWGGSSYEQY
>TRBV18|10|TRBJ1-2
ASSAPNYGYT
>TRBV5-1|12|TRBJ1-4
ASSPQAPGEKLF
>TRBV4-1|13|TRBJ2-1
ASSQSTGGINEQF
>TRBV19|13|TRBJ2-6
ASSNGGSGANVLT
>TRBV6-5|12|TRBJ2-4
ASGPLEAKNIQY
>TRBV7-7|16|TRBJ2-1
ASSPGGPLAGGFNEQF
>TRBV27|16|TRBJ2-1
ASSLTSGPGGPHNEQF
>TRBV4-1|12|TRBJ2-7
ASSPAGRAYEQY
>TRBV9|14|TRBJ1-2
ASSAGVQGAGYGYT
>TRBV28|12|TRBJ1-6
ASSRGTGMSPLH
>TRBV4-1|11|TRBJ1-6
ASSPVGPSPLH
>TRBV18|13|TRBJ2-1
ASSPPRGAPNEQF
>TRBV5-5|15|TRBJ2-3
ASSLDIPSLVTDTQY
>TRBV9|10|TRBJ1-2
ASSTDGSGYT
>TRBV9|11|TRBJ1-2
ASSLRTGNGYT
>TRBV11-2|16|TRBJ1-2
ASSTGRGAGGSLRGYT
>TRBV24-1|16|TRBJ2-3
ATSPSGLAGVASDTQY
>TRBV27|10|TRBJ1-1
ASSFWKGAAF
>TRBV30|12|TRBJ1-6
AWSAGQGFSPLH
>TRBV5-1|13|TRBJ2-1
ASSSGPAGANEQF
>TRBV5-4|16|TRBJ2-7
ASYRGTSGWYGSYEQY
>TRBV11-2|15|TRBJ1-4
ASSFGSGVFTNEKLF
>TRBV7-9|15|TRBJ1-4
ASSLVYRLGANEKLF
>TRBV7-2|12|TRBJ2-1
ASGTGGSYNEQF
>TRBV18|15|TRBJ2-6
ASSPTQGSSGANVLT
>TRBV5-4|11|TRBJ1-5
ASSPDREQPQH
>TRBV7-8|18|TRBJ2-1
ASSLRRLAGGPSSYNEQF
>TRBV4-2|11|TRBJ2-1
ASSPPTGDEQF
>TRBV27|11|TRBJ1-2
ASSPRTGAGYT
>TRBV6-6|11|TRBJ1-6
ASSYDKNSPLH
>TRBV15|15|TRBJ2-3
ATSSFGAGGHRDTQY